The clone carrying this TCR beta chain was seen more than once but under ten times. Its specificity is not known. Germline V gives CDR1 SEHNR, CDR2 FQNEAQ (reference sequence). The CDR3 runs to 12 residues. V was trimmed by 2 bases and J by 6 bases, leaving 8 bases between them. This entry comes from a study of lymphopenia after photon versus proton radiotherapy. Study-level results: After lymphocyte nadir, photon-treated repertoires showed oligoclonal expansion, especially CD8+ Temra.

The method was immunoSEQ multiplex PCR; TCRdb's version includes in-frame clones alone and lacks a portion of them. The repertoire holds fewer than 30,000 clones, with over 80% as singletons. This chain joins TRBV7-9 and TRBJ2-7; weak D call: TRBD1 (5 bases). The sample consisted of peripheral blood, taken from a patient treated with photon-based radiotherapy. This sequence was found in a woman aged 45-60 years with pancreatic cancer. CDR3 protein: CASSLSQVEQYF. The CDR3 DNA sequence: TGTGCCAGCAGCTTATCACAGGTCGAGCAGTACTTC. The complete variable domain, with remaining parts taken from reference TRBV7-9 and TRBJ2-7, reads DTGVSQNPRHKITKRGQNVTFRCDPISEHNRLYWYRQTLGQGPEFLTYFQNEAQLEKSRLLSDRFSAERPKGSFSTLEIQRTEQGDSAMYLCASSLSQVEQYFGPGTRLTVT.